This TCR beta chain was recovered during a study of T-cell memory formation after mild COVID-19. The CDR3 is made up of 15 amino acids. In germline, CDR1 is KGHSH, CDR2 LQKENI. V gave up 3 bases and J gave up 9 bases, with 18 bases separating them. TCRdb independently ran MiXCR on the 5' RACE reads; one entry per CDR3 protein. The data contain hundreds of thousands of distinct CDR3 sequences, approximately 15% of them singletons. Regarding the study as a whole: The finding that pre-infection memory included some responding clones suggested that cross-reactive memory joined.

There are a few counts of this clonotype. Its antigen is still unknown. This receptor was taken from a man in his late teens or twenties who had mild COVID-19 (a few samples of this study predate the infection). Cell type and time point are not known. Sequences were obtained from PBMCs or a T cell subset sorted from them (not recorded which). The chain recombines TRBV18 with TRBJ1-5, with D perhaps TRBD1 (5 bases). The CDR3 bases are TGTGCCAGCTCACCGGACCCCCTGGGGGAAACGCCCCAGCATTTT. Translated: CASSPDPLGETPQHF.